The TCR beta chain under discussion was sequenced for a study of blood T cell repertoires in COVID-19. Overall study: Material from acute and convalescent COVID-19 was sourced from the United States, Italy and Spain.

Per the original data handling: Amplification of reference gene primers was used by the study to estimate nucleated cell counts. Assay used: immunoSEQ multiplex PCR; TCRdb lists only in-frame clones, some missing. V, J and clone size derive from that table, while D and trimming were established from the DNA sequence. The repertoire holds about 20,000 clones, with 70% to 90% as singletons. CDR3 length equals 12 residues. V was trimmed by 6 bases and J by 7 bases, leaving 10 bases between them. CDR1 ENHRY and CDR2 SYGVKD come from the germline V gene. J is TRBJ2-1 and V is TRBV10-3; unclear D gene. The sequenced sample consisted of peripheral blood. The TCR was taken from a human donor with active COVID-19. The donor label of this sample is uncertain. The CDR3, as DNA: TGTGCCATCAGCCCGGTCTCGAATGAGCAGTTCTTC. It yields the protein CAISPVSNEQFF.